The 29 T cell receptor beta chains below were found in one sample sequenced in a study of shared clonotypes between healthy human individuals. The data were produced by immunoSEQ multiplex PCR, yet TCRdb's version contains in-frame clones alone and is incomplete. The table has around 2.1 million clones, approximately 95% seen once. Sequencing was performed on naive CD4+ T cells sorted from blood. Subset noted: CD45RA+ positively selected. These receptors came from a man between 18 and 35 years old in good health.

The rearrangement joins TRBV30 to TRBJ2-7; TRBD1 might be the D (5 bases). Germline CDR1 reads GTSNPN; CDR2 reads SVGIG (reference sequence). The CDR3 runs to 11 residues. V gave up 7 bases and J gave up 2 bases, with 9 bases separating them. This CDR3 reads CALGHTYEQYF. CDR3 bases: TGTGCCTTGGGGCACACCTACGAGCAGTACTTC.

The V gene is TRBV7-9, the J gene TRBJ1-1; tentatively, D is TRBD1 (6 bases). The CDR3 extends over 16 amino acids. The ends were cut back, 5 bases at V and 4 bases at J, with 20 bases in the middle. Germline V gene data show CDR1 as SEHNR and CDR2 as FQNEAQ (reference sequence). CDR3 protein: CASSPPSSKGGTEAFF. The CDR3 bases are TGTGCCAGCAGCCCCCCTTCGAGTAAAGGGGGCACTGAAGCTTTCTTT.

DNA for the CDR3: TGCGCCAGCAGTAGGACAGGGTTGGCAGATACGCAGTATTTT. Amino acid sequence: CASSRTGLADTQYF. V is TRBV10-1 and J is TRBJ2-3; 8 bases map to TRBD1. The CDR3 sequence is 14 residues long. Germline lookup yields CDR1 WNHNN and CDR2 SYGVQD (reference sequence). The V and J ends lost 5 bases and 4 bases, in that order; junction bases with no gene match: 5.

In nucleotides, the CDR3 is TGTGCCAGCAGCGACGGGACTAGACCTTGGGAGCAGTACTTC. Protein sequence: CASSDGTRPWEQYF. The J gene is TRBJ2-7, the V gene TRBV9; 8 nucleotides agree with TRBD2. V lost 3 bases to trimming and J lost 7 bases; unmatched junction nucleotides: 9. The CDR3 spans 14 residues. Germline values: CDR1 SGDLS, CDR2 YYNGEE.

This sequence joins TRBV27 and TRBJ1-4; D ambiguous. V lost 6 bases, J lost 7 bases, and 15 bases lay in between. Germline CDR1 is MNHEY and CDR2 is SMNVEV (reference sequence). The CDR3 loop spans 14 amino acids. The CDR3 DNA reads as TGTGCCAGCAGCTTCGCCTTTTTCCCTGAAAAACTGTTTTTT. Translating it yields CASSFAFFPEKLFF. The full variable domain, in which reference TRBV27 and TRBJ1-4 provide the parts outside the CDR3, is EAQVTQNPRYLITVTGKKLTVTCSQNMNHEYMSWYRQDPGLGLRQIYYSMNVEVTDKGDVPEGYKVSRKEKRNFPLILESPSPNQTSLYFCASSFAFFPEKLFFGSGTQLSVL.

This chain uses TRBV6-5 with TRBJ2-7, with no clear D. Between the trimmed V and J ends, which lost 0 bases and 3 bases, there was a span of 15 bases. The CDR3 runs to 16 residues. Germline V lookup: CDR1 MNHEY, CDR2 SVGAGI. For the CDR3, the DNA is TGTGCCAGCAGTTACTCGTCGTCATGGGAAGGCTACGAGCAGTACTTC. Protein: CASSYSSSWEGYEQYF.

As to this clone: Other DNA sequences of this sample code for an identical CDR3. The chain is built from TRBV28 and TRBJ2-1; D ambiguous. This CDR3 has 14 amino acids. Deletions cut 2 bases from V and 1 base from J, with 6 bases between. The V gene's germline CDR1 is MDHEN and CDR2 SYDVKM. CDR3 sequence: CASSLAASYNEQFF. DNA for the CDR3: TGTGCCAGCAGTTTAGCGGCTTCCTACAATGAGCAGTTCTTC. Full variable domain (missing parts from reference TRBV28 and TRBJ2-1): DVKVTQSSRYLVKRTGEKVFLECVQDMDHENMFWYRQDPGLGLRLIYFSYDVKMKEKGDIPEGYSVSREKKERFSLILESASTNQTSMYLCASSLAASYNEQFFGPGTRLTVL.

About this clone itself: Other DNA sequences in the sample encode the same CDR3. The chain carries TRBV6-5 and TRBJ2-1; D may be TRBD2 (5 bases). The germline CDR1 and CDR2 sequences are MNHEY and SVGAGI. Trimming removed 3 bases at V and 6 bases at J, with 6 bases between. This CDR3 contains 12 residues. CDR3 region: CASSYGSNEQFF. The CDR3 DNA sequence: TGTGCCAGCAGTTATGGGAGCAATGAGCAGTTCTTC.

This clone has a single count. The V call is TRBV5-1, the J call TRBJ2-7; D is perhaps TRBD2 (6 bases). V was cut by 0 bases and J by 7 bases, with 17 bases left in between. The CDR3 extends over 15 amino acids. The germline CDR1 and CDR2 sequences are SGHRS and YFSETQ. The chain's CDR3 is CASSLEGTYGGEQYF. DNA for the CDR3: TGCGCCAGCAGCTTGGAGGGTACGTACGGGGGTGAGCAGTACTTC.

This clone was seen only once. The chain employs TRBV5-6 and TRBJ2-7; D is perhaps TRBD1 (6 bases). The CDR3 extends over 14 amino acids. In germline, CDR1 is SGHDT, CDR2 YYEEEE. The V gene lost 3 bases and the J gene lost 2 bases, with 12 bases spanning the gap. Here the CDR3 reads CASSYIQGPYEQYF. In nucleotides, the CDR3 is TGTGCCAGCAGCTATATACAGGGTCCCTACGAGCAGTACTTC.

The chain links TRBV6-6 to TRBJ2-7; 8 positions match TRBD2. Per germline, CDR1 MNHNY and CDR2 SVGAGI (reference sequence). V dropped 2 bases and J dropped 4; count of bases not matched to a gene: 7. The CDR3 is 15 residues long. The CDR3 bases are TGTGCCAGCAGTTACCGGGCTAGCGGGCAGTACGAGCAGTACTTC. Protein product: CASSYRASGQYEQYF.

This clone has more than one count but fewer than ten. The rearrangement uses TRBV6-5 and TRBJ2-7, with D perhaps given as TRBD1 or TRBD2 (5 bases each). Germline CDR1 is MNHEY and CDR2 is SVGAGI. The CDR3 has 14 residues. V gave up 7 bases and J gave up 5 bases, with 18 bases separating them. The CDR3 DNA sequence: TGTGCCAGCACTCCAGGGCGGGCCGAGAACGAGCAGTACTTC. Translated, it gives CASTPGRAENEQYF.

This clone turned up a few times. The sample contains more than one DNA sequence encoding this CDR3. The chain links TRBV11-2 to TRBJ2-7, with D perhaps TRBD2 (6 bases). Germline V gene lookup returns CDR1 SGHAT and CDR2 FQNNGV. The CDR3 length is 13 residues. Between the trimmed V and J ends, which lost 1 base and 3 bases, there was a span of 7 bases. This CDR3 is CASSLVEGYEQYF. Here the CDR3 DNA reads TGTGCCAGCAGCTTAGTGGAGGGCTACGAGCAGTACTTC.

This clone was seen a few times. The chain couples TRBV6-1 to TRBJ2-5; 7 positions agree with TRBD1. This CDR3 contains 15 residues. V was clipped by 4 bases and J by 7 bases; unmatched bases: 12. Looked up from germline, CDR1 is MNHNS and CDR2 is SASEGT. The CDR3 region has the DNA TGTGCCAGCAGTGTCGGGGACAGCCGCTTGGGGACCCAGTACTTC. It translates to CASSVGDSRLGTQYF.

The DNA for the CDR3 is TGCGCCAGCAGCCGTGAAGTGGGGGAAAAACTGTTTTTT. Translated: CASSREVGEKLFF. The chain couples TRBV4-3 to TRBJ1-4; D call uncertain. The V gene's germline CDR1 is LGHNA and CDR2 YSLEER. V lost 4 bases and J lost 8, with 11 bases in between. The CDR3 has 13 residues.

To note about this clone: This sample includes further DNA sequences coding for the same CDR3. The CDR3 reads CASSVTGLAGQETQYF. In DNA, the CDR3 is TGTGCCAGCAGCGTAACTGGACTAGCGGGTCAAGAGACCCAGTACTTC. This chain joins TRBV9 and TRBJ2-5; 11 positions match TRBD2. The CDR3 loop spans 16 amino acids. After removal of 1 base from V and 2 bases from J, the junction contained 4 bases not matched to a gene. Germline CDR1 SGDLS, CDR2 YYNGEE.

This rearrangement joins TRBV7-2 to TRBJ1-2; TRBD1 aligns across 7 bases. In germline, CDR1 is SGHTA, CDR2 FQGNSA. The ends lost 4 bases at V and 0 bases at J; junction bases unmatched: 11. CDR3 length: 17 amino acids. CDR3 in amino acids: CASSWAGTATANYGYTF. The CDR3 nucleotides are TGTGCCAGCAGCTGGGCCGGGACAGCCACAGCTAACTATGGCTACACCTTC.

V is TRBV7-8 and J is TRBJ1-4, with 7 bases matching TRBD1. V trimming: 5 bases; J trimming: 8 bases; junction bases outside the gene matches: 5. This CDR3 is 13 amino acids long. Germline V gene data show CDR1 as SGHVS and CDR2 as FQNEAQ. The CDR3 region is CASSPGGLEKLFF. CDR3 sequence (DNA): TGTGCCAGCAGCCCAGGGGGGCTCGAAAAACTGTTTTTT.

The CDR3 bases are TGCGCCAGCAGTGGGACAGGATCCTACGAGCAGTACTTC. Residues: CASSGTGSYEQYF. The rearrangement uses TRBV10-1 and TRBJ2-7; 7 nucleotides match TRBD1. The V gene's germline CDR1 is WNHNN and CDR2 SYGVQD (reference sequence). CDR3 size: 13 residues. The junction had 1 base not matched to a gene; V was cut back by 4 bases and J by 1 base.

The chain combines TRBV19 with TRBJ1-5; 8 bases match TRBD1. Germline CDR1 is LNHDA and CDR2 is SQIVND (reference sequence). Unmatched junction bases numbered 11, after V lost 5 bases and J lost 5 bases. The CDR3 extends over 16 amino acids. CDR3 nucleotide sequence: TGTGCCAGTAGTCGGTCCGACAGGGGCCCTTATCAGCCCCAGCATTTT. It encodes CASSRSDRGPYQPQHF.

Remarks on this clone: The same CDR3 also results from other DNA sequences found in this sample. The chain has TRBV2 and TRBJ2-1; D might be TRBD1 or TRBD2, each matching 5 bases. Germline V gene lookup returns CDR1 SNHLY and CDR2 FYNNEI. The CDR3 sequence is 12 residues long. V was cut by 3 bases and J by 9 bases, with 9 bases left in between. CDR3 nucleotide sequence: TGTGCCAGCAGTGAGAGGGGTCCTGAGCAGTTCTTC. It is translated as CASSERGPEQFF.

This chain uses TRBV28 with TRBJ1-6, with D possibly being TRBD1 (6 bases). Trimming stripped 6 bases from V and 9 bases from J, with 15 bases between. The CDR3 extends over 14 amino acids. Germline V gives CDR1 MDHEN, CDR2 SYDVKM. For the CDR3, the DNA is TGTGCCAGCAGCGCTAGGGGGGGCAGTTCACCCCTCCACTTT. This gives the protein CASSARGGSSPLHF.

With respect to this clone: Other nucleotide sequences from this sample produce the same CDR3. The chain employs TRBV5-1 and TRBJ2-3; no clear D. V was shortened by 0 bases and J by 0 bases, with 5 bases between the two germline ends. CDR1 and CDR2 from the germline V gene are SGHRS and YFSETQ. This CDR3 is built from 14 residues. This CDR3 is CASSLEKSTDTQYF. The CDR3 DNA reads TGCGCCAGCAGCTTGGAGAAGAGCACAGATACGCAGTATTTT. Looking up the rest from reference TRBV5-1 and TRBJ2-3 gives the full variable domain: KAGVTQTPRYLIKTRGQQVTLSCSPISGHRSVSWYQQTPGQGLQFLFEYFSETQRNKGNFPGRFSGRQFSNSRSEMNVSTLELGDSALYLCASSLEKSTDTQYFGPGTRLTVL.

The chain links TRBV7-9 to TRBJ2-7; TRBD1 is a possible D gene (5 bases). Germline assignment: CDR1 SEHNR and CDR2 FQNEAQ (reference sequence). This CDR3 has 17 residues. The V and J ends lost 3 bases and 5 bases respectively, with 23 bases between them. This CDR3 reads CASSFASVFGPRDEQYF. The CDR3 DNA is TGTGCCAGCAGCTTCGCCTCGGTTTTTGGCCCCAGGGACGAGCAGTACTTC. Complete variable domain (other parts from reference TRBV7-9 and TRBJ2-7): DTGVSQNPRHKITKRGQNVTFRCDPISEHNRLYWYRQTLGQGPEFLTYFQNEAQLEKSRLLSDRFSAERPKGSFSTLEIQRTEQGDSAMYLCASSFASVFGPRDEQYFGPGTRLTVT.

This clone showed up just once. The V and J genes are TRBV19 and TRBJ1-1, with TRBD1 matching over 7 bases. J gave up 0 bases and V 7 bases, and 5 bases lay outside the gene matches. The CDR3 totals 14 residues. The germline gives CDR1 LNHDA, CDR2 SQIVND (reference sequence). The CDR3 nucleotides read TGTGCCAGTACCCCGCAGGGGGTGAACACTGAAGCTTTCTTT. It encodes CASTPQGVNTEAFF.

This chain connects TRBV7-6 to TRBJ2-5; 12 bases are a match to TRBD2. Germline CDR1 reads SGHVS; CDR2 reads FNYEAQ. CDR3 length: 16 residues. The J segment lost 2 bases and the V segment lost 5 bases, leaving 6 bases of the junction unmatched. The CDR3 region is CASSHGLAGTQETQYF. CDR3 DNA sequence: TGTGCCAGCAGCCACGGACTAGCGGGGACGCAAGAGACCCAGTACTTC.

The rearrangement uses TRBV29-1 and TRBJ1-2; unclear D gene. CDR3 length equals 14 residues. Germline lookup yields CDR1 SQVTM and CDR2 ANQGSEA. Trimming took 4 bases from V and 8 from J, leaving 20 bases between them. CDR3 nucleotides: TGCAGCGTTGTGCCTGAGGACGGACCCACCGGCTACACCTTC. Translated: CSVVPEDGPTGYTF.

The sample holds one count of this clone. The rearrangement links TRBV4-3 to TRBJ1-2; maybe TRBD1 (5 bases). Germline V CDR1 and CDR2: LGHNA, YSLEER. The CDR3 extends over 15 amino acids. V was clipped by 3 bases and J by 2 bases, with 13 bases between them. DNA of the CDR3: TGCGCCAGCAGCCAGGGGATCGGGGGGAACTATGGCTACACCTTC. Amino acid sequence: CASSQGIGGNYGYTF.

The J gene is TRBJ1-2, the V gene TRBV6-5; 8 bases line up with TRBD1. V shed 7 bases and J 8 bases; nucleotides not matched to a gene: 9. The CDR3 is 13 amino acids. The germline CDR1 and CDR2 sequences are MNHEY and SVGAGI. This CDR3 is CASKIGQGSGYTF. CDR3 DNA sequence: TGTGCCAGCAAGATTGGACAGGGTAGCGGCTACACCTTC.